The rows below give T cell receptor beta chains drawn from one sample of a study of patients and donors after allogeneic stem cell transplantation. MiXCR, run by TCRdb on the RT-PCR reads, gives a single entry per CDR3 protein. This table holds approximately 430,000 distinct CDR3 sequences, approximately 16% found once. The sequencing input was blood, either unsorted or a sorted T cell fraction (not recorded which). The receptors stem from a human donor who was either an allogeneic HSCT recipient or a stem cell or donor lymphocyte infusion donor (not recorded which). It is not recorded whose cells these are; they may come from a transplant donor. Each CDR3 is given with its conserved first and last residue. Each record gives: J gene, clone size, D gene, V gene, CDR3 protein, CDR3 DNA. D genes are given only for firm matches. Rows give clone size only sometimes, using once, few, many, or a class for an expanded clone.

>TRBJ2-7|NA|TRBD2|TRBV7-8
CASSPSSGLERYEQYF
TGTGCCAGCAGCCCAAGCTCAGGACTAGAGAGGTACGAGCAGTACTTC
>TRBJ1-6|many|TRBD1|TRBV6-5
CASSFASTGFGGASPLHF
TGTGCCAGCAGTTTCGCCTCGACAGGGTTTGGTGGTGCTTCACCCCTCCACTTT
>TRBJ2-2|few|NA|TRBV6-1
CASSRGGVRNTGELFF
TGTGCCAGCAGCCGAGGCGGGGTTCGGAACACCGGGGAGCTGTTTTTT
>TRBJ2-7|few|NA|TRBV10-3
CAISEVGSYTYEQYF
TGTGCCATCAGTGAGGTAGGCAGCTATACCTACGAGCAGTACTTC
>TRBJ2-7|NA|NA|TRBV12-3/TRBV12-4
CASRRIPYEQYF
TGTGCCAGCAGGCGGATTCCCTACGAGCAGTACTTC
>TRBJ1-1|NA|NA|TRBV6-5
CASSSPRMQATNTEAFF
TGTGCCAGCAGTTCTCCCCGGATGCAGGCGACGAACACTGAAGCTTTCTTT
>TRBJ2-1|NA|NA|TRBV20-1
CSARDRRAGHNEQFF
TGCAGTGCTAGAGATCGAAGGGCAGGCCACAATGAGCAGTTCTTC
>TRBJ1-5|few|NA|TRBV5-1
CASSLTWDQPQHF
TGCGCCAGCAGCTTGACGTGGGACCAGCCCCAGCATTTT
>TRBJ2-3|few|NA|TRBV9
CASSERLTGWTDTQYF
TGTGCCAGCAGCGAGAGATTAACAGGGTGGACAGATACGCAGTATTTT
>TRBJ2-1|NA|NA|TRBV5-1
CASSLDLVPYNEQFF
TGCGCCAGCAGCTTGGACCTAGTCCCCTACAATGAGCAGTTCTTC
>TRBJ2-3|few|NA|TRBV7-3
CSSSQWGERTDTQYF
TGTTCCAGCAGCCAGTGGGGGGAAAGGACAGATACGCAGTATTTT
>TRBJ1-5|NA|NA|TRBV6-1
CASSDDNPTVSSNQPQHF
TGTGCCAGCAGTGACGACAACCCGACAGTGTCAAGCAATCAGCCCCAGCATTTT
>TRBJ1-5|many|NA|TRBV4-1
CASSQAVHNQPQHF
TGCGCCAGCAGCCAAGCGGTCCACAATCAGCCCCAGCATTTT
>TRBJ2-2|few|TRBD1|TRBV12-3/TRBV12-4
CASSITGDTGELFF
TGTGCCAGCAGTATTACAGGGGACACCGGGGAGCTGTTTTTT
>TRBJ1-2|NA|NA|TRBV12-3/TRBV12-4
CASSLGGPGKGYTF
TGTGCCAGCAGTTTAGGGGGGCCAGGAAAGGGCTACACCTTC
>TRBJ2-7|NA|NA|TRBV12-3/TRBV12-4
CASSFGSLPQYF
TGTGCCAGCAGTTTTGGCAGCCTGCCGCAGTACTTC